These T cell receptor beta chains were read from a single sample in a study of cytomegalovirus exposure and HLA in healthy donors. Clones were read by immunoSEQ multiplex PCR, and TCRdb kept only the in-frame ones, dropping some. The profile shows under 110,000 clones, 75% of them singletons. The source material was PBMCs. Receptors originate from a male donor in good health and CMV-seropositive. CDR3s include the opening cysteine and the closing phenylalanine or tryptophan.

v_gene	j_gene	CDR3aa
TRBV4-3	TRBJ2-7	CASSHGVGSYEQYF
TRBV28	TRBJ1-2	CASSPHPPRGLAGYTF
TRBV7-6	TRBJ1-1	CASSLGGGLEAFF
TRBV29-1	TRBJ2-5	CSVEVQGGVYF
TRBV4-1	TRBJ2-7	CASSLGYSQSYEQYF
TRBV28	TRBJ2-1	CASSLRALGRTGCEQFF
TRBV9	TRBJ1-2	CASTGTNYGYTF
TRBV5-6	TRBJ2-7	CASSLLGQGGLAANEQYF
TRBV7-6	TRBJ1-5	CASSPYTGSGRWNSNQPQHF
TRBV18	TRBJ1-1	CASSPQGTGTEAFF
TRBV19	TRBJ2-7	CASTPGTGGYEQYF
TRBV16	TRBJ2-5	CASSPPTSSGETQYF
TRBV30	TRBJ2-5	CAWSPQAYQETQYF
TRBV19	TRBJ2-2	CASRRVAGGGTGELFF
TRBV30	TRBJ1-4	CAWNRVQEKLFF
TRBV6-1	TRBJ2-7	CASTRGYEQYF
TRBV2	TRBJ2-6	CASSGTGSGANVLTF
TRBV19	TRBJ2-7	CASSWDRTSYEQYF
TRBV1	TRBJ1-5	CTSSQDCRDRGRYSNQPQHF
TRBV21-1	TRBJ1-4	CASSPDTNEKLFF
TRBV19	TRBJ1-1	CASSIRTGEKAFF
TRBV5-6	TRBJ1-4	CASSPDRGSRLNEKLFF
TRBV9	TRBJ2-1	CASTPRGGLYNEQFF
TRBV4-3	TRBJ2-7	CASSTEVGGGYEQYF
TRBV6-5	TRBJ1-2	CASSYPGSYGYTF
TRBV4-2	TRBJ2-5	CASRSSLAGGPGETQYF
TRBV15	TRBJ2-1	CATSGMGGVSSYNEQFF
TRBV27	TRBJ2-1	CASSLSGVPYNEQFF
TRBV7-9	TRBJ1-2	CASSLGGQTGGRLYGYTF
TRBV27	TRBJ2-7	CASRVYQSEGTGGFYEQYF
TRBV7-6	TRBJ2-7	CASSLEASPGSYEQYF
TRBV7-8	TRBJ2-1	CASSLGLAGNEQFF
TRBV7-2	TRBJ1-1	CASSSLAGGTEAFF
TRBV19	TRBJ2-3	CASSIDTGRTDTQYF
TRBV29-1	TRBJ2-7	CSVGGSGESSYEQYF
TRBV5-6	TRBJ2-1	CASSSGTPLWDEQFF
TRBV7-2	TRBJ2-7	CASSLSPRRALSYEQYF
TRBV7-2	TRBJ2-3	CASSLVGSSDTQYF
TRBV5-1	TRBJ1-2	CASSLGGGLDYGYPF
TRBV7-8	TRBJ2-5	CASSPSLEAGEETQYF
TRBV28	TRBJ2-7	CASSSRDTTYEQYF
TRBV19	TRBJ2-7	CASAERGGGRYEQYF
TRBV15	TRBJ2-7	CATRDDSRGGRRSYEQYF
TRBV19	TRBJ2-3	CASSIGPDAGSTDTQYF
TRBV2	TRBJ2-2	CASSLSGQGAGELFF
TRBV6-5	TRBJ2-3	CASRLGQGATDTQYF
TRBV5-1	TRBJ2-7	CASSAGQGGQYF
TRBV29-1	TRBJ1-2	CSVDYYGQGASGYTF
TRBV7-6	TRBJ2-3	CASSPLTGSTDTQYF
TRBV7-3	TRBJ2-3	CASSLGRLAGGRGQYF
TRBV6-5	TRBJ1-1	CASSLQGALNTEAFF
TRBV19	TRBJ2-3	CASSTRTSGTDTQYF
TRBV11-3	TRBJ2-1	CASSSRLSGSYNEQFF